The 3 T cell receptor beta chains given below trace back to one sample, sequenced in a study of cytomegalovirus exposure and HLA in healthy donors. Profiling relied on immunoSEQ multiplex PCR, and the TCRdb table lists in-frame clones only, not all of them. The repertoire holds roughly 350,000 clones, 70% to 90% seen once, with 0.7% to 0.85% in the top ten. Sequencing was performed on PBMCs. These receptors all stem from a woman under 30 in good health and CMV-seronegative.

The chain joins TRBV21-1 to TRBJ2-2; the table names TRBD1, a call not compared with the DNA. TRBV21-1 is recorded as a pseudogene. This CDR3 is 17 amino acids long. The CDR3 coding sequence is TGTGCCAGCAGCAAATGGGCCTCCCTCGCGAACACCGGGGAGCTGTTTTTT. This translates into CASSKWASLANTGELFF.

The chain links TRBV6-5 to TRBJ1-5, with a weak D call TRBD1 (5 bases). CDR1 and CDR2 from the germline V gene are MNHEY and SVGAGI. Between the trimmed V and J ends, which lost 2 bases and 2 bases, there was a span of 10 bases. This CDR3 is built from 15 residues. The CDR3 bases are TGTGCCAGCAGTTACGGGGCGGGGGGCAATCAGCCCCAGCATTTT. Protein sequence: CASSYGAGGNQPQHF.

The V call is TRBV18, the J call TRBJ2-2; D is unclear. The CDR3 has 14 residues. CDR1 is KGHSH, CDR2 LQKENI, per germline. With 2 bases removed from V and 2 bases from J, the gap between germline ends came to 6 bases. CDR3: CASSPGPNTGELFF. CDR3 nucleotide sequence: TGTGCCAGCTCACCAGGGCCCAACACCGGGGAGCTGTTTTTT.